The next 3 T cell receptor beta chains were all read from a single sample in a study of human T cells and chemical hapten exposure. TCRdb ran MiXCR on the RACE reads and lists one entry per CDR3 protein. Among approximately 34,000 distinct CDR3 sequences listed, more than 6% were seen once. The time point denotes: patch test 1, 2 weeks after DPC sensitization. Stated treatment: therapeutic diphenylcyclopropenone sensitization with weekly scalp DPC. The starting material, unfractionated whole blood, was used for total RNA extraction. The sequenced sample was whole blood, obtained in connection with sensitization to the hapten diphenylcyclopropenone (DPC). Every receptor here comes from a woman in her 30s with alopecia areata. Some clones in this sample may be carry-over from other donors' samples.

This clonotype was picked up many times. The chain combines TRBV7-8 with TRBJ1-5; the D is unclear. Trimming cost V 1 base and J 6 bases, with 13 bases left between them. CDR1 is SGHVS, CDR2 FQNEAQ, per germline. The CDR3 totals 15 residues. The CDR3 DNA reads TGTGCCAGCAGCTTAGTGGCCTCCCCCACTCAGCCCCAGCATTTT. Translation: CASSLVASPTQPQHF.

In its sample, this clonotype was seen many times. The chain has TRBV10-3 and TRBJ2-7; no reliable D call. CDR1 ENHRY and CDR2 SYGVKD come from the germline V gene. The length of the CDR3 is 14 residues. V lost 2 bases to trimming and J lost 2 bases, with 10 bases between them. The CDR3 sequence: CAISEVSAPYEQYF. Written as DNA, the CDR3 is TGTGCCATCAGTGAGGTTTCTGCCCCCTACGAGCAGTACTTC.

This clonotype was seen only a few times. The V call is TRBV11-2, the J call TRBJ2-2, with D uncertain. Trimming removed 0 bases at V and 6 bases at J, with 11 bases between. The CDR3 runs 15 residues. CDR1 SGHAT and CDR2 FQNNGV come from the germline V gene. CDR3 amino acids: CASSLDFTSAGELFF. CDR3 nucleotide sequence: TGTGCCAGCAGCTTAGACTTCACTTCCGCCGGGGAGCTGTTTTTT.